This T cell receptor beta chain was captured by sequencing in a study of cytomegalovirus exposure and HLA in healthy donors. Study outcomes and limitations: Another analysis was done later, and it associated approximately 18,000 TCR beta sequences with HLA alleles at 0.05 false discovery rate.

A word on this clone: The antigen is undetermined.

60 Vbeta and 13 Jbeta primers were used in PCR. As handled by the study authors: Roughly 12 million shared chains were among approximately 87 million unique TCR beta chains counted in a later analysis. Some clones are missing from TCRdb's copy, which holds only in-frame ones; the method was immunoSEQ multiplex PCR. V and J calls and clone size are copied from that table; D and trimming were computed from the DNA. The sample shows roughly 120,000 clones, about three quarters of them seen only once. CDR3 length equals 15 residues. Germline V gene sequence: CDR1 SGHRS, CDR2 YFSETQ. Germline trimming cut 0 bases from V and 3 bases from J; bases unmatched to any gene: 3.

The chain combines TRBV5-1 with TRBJ2-1; 7 bases align to TRBD2. This receptor was taken from a woman between 55 and 75 years old in good health and CMV-seropositive. Sequenced sample: PBMCs. The CDR3 DNA is TGCGCCAGCAGCTTGGCCCCTAGCGGCTACAATGAGCAGTTCTTC. This encodes CASSLAPSGYNEQFF.